Shown below are 24 T cell receptor beta chains from a single sample sequenced in a study of OX40 agonist ivuxolimab in advanced cancers. Produced via immunoSEQ multiplex PCR; TCRdb's table is partial and in-frame only. This sample has around 94,000 clones, with under 95% found just once. This specimen was CD4+ or CD8+ T cells sorted from blood, taken in a trial of the OX40 agonist ivuxolimab. The receptors were sampled from an adult with an advanced solid tumor such as melanoma, head and neck, liver or kidney cancer.

The V gene is TRBV30, the J gene TRBJ1-2; TRBD1 matches 8 bases. V trimming: 6 bases; J trimming: 1 base; junction bases outside the gene matches: 16. Germline CDR1 is GTSNPN and CDR2 is SVGIG (reference sequence). The CDR3 has 17 residues. CDR3 in amino acids: CACYVDGQGRGNYGYTF. The DNA of the CDR3 is TGTGCCTGCTACGTAGATGGACAGGGTCGTGGTAACTATGGCTACACCTTC.

The rearrangement uses TRBV2 and TRBJ2-2; the match to TRBD2 covers 13 bases. Germline V CDR1 and CDR2: SNHLY, FYNNEI. The CDR3 runs 16 residues. Trimming took 6 bases from V and 5 from J; bases not matched to a gene: 6. CDR3 sequence: CASSAGLAGDTGELFF. In DNA, the CDR3 is TGTGCCAGCAGCGCCGGACTAGCGGGAGATACCGGGGAGCTGTTTTTT. The full variable domain, in which reference TRBV2 and TRBJ2-2 provide the parts outside the CDR3, is EPEVTQTPSHQVTQMGQEVILRCVPISNHLYFYWYRQILGQKVEFLVSFYNNEISEKSEIFDDQFSVERPDGSNFTLKIRSTKLEDSAMYFCASSAGLAGDTGELFFGEGSRLTVL.

J is TRBJ1-1 and V is TRBV27, with a tentative D call TRBD1 (5 bases). The CDR3 consists of 15 residues. V was shortened by 5 bases and J by 0 bases, with 13 bases between the two germline ends. Germline values: CDR1 MNHEY, CDR2 SMNVEV (reference sequence). CDR3 region: CASSPQGVMNTEAFF. The CDR3 DNA is TGTGCCAGCAGTCCTCAAGGGGTAATGAACACTGAAGCTTTCTTT.

This sequence joins TRBV5-1 and TRBJ2-1; D is possibly TRBD1 (5 bases). Trimming cost V 2 bases and J 5 bases, with 5 bases left between them. The CDR3 runs to 12 residues. Germline V gene sequence: CDR1 SGHRS, CDR2 YFSETQ. The CDR3 sequence: CASSFRDNEQFF. CDR3 coding DNA: TGCGCCAGCAGCTTCAGGGACAATGAGCAGTTCTTC.

This sequence joins TRBV10-3 and TRBJ2-5; possibly TRBD1 for D (5 bases). Germline V lookup: CDR1 ENHRY, CDR2 SYGVKD. V lost 2 bases and J 1 base, leaving 26 bases between the germline ends. This CDR3 spans 20 amino acids. The CDR3 region has the DNA TGTGCCATCAGTGAGCCGAGGAAATTCGACCCAGGGATAACCCAAGAGACCCAGTACTTC. This gives the protein CAISEPRKFDPGITQETQYF.

V gene TRBV9 combines with J gene TRBJ1-1; weak D call: TRBD1 (6 bases). Germline V gene sequence: CDR1 SGDLS, CDR2 YYNGEE. V lost 3 bases and J lost 1, with 10 bases in between. The CDR3 length is 14 residues. CDR3 DNA sequence: TGTGCCAGCAGCGCTTCACAGGGGAACACTGAAGCTTTCTTT. Translated: CASSASQGNTEAFF.

This chain connects TRBV27 to TRBJ1-2, with 8 bases matching TRBD1. J lost 2 bases, V lost 5 bases, and 4 bases had no gene match. CDR1 and CDR2 (germline): MNHEY, SMNVEV (reference sequence). The CDR3 loop spans 14 amino acids. Here the CDR3 DNA reads TGTGCCAGCAGTCGACAGGGGATCAACTATGGCTACACCTTC. It specifies CASSRQGINYGYTF.

The genes are TRBV4-1 and TRBJ2-1; 12 nucleotides match TRBD2. The CDR3 totals 15 residues. V trimming: 4 bases; J trimming: 7 bases; junction bases outside the gene matches: 5. Germline V gene sequence: CDR1 MGHRA, CDR2 YSYEKL. Here the CDR3 DNA reads TGCGCCAGCAGCCCTAGCGGGAGGGCCTCGAATGAGCAGTTCTTC. This gives the protein CASSPSGRASNEQFF.

This chain uses TRBV6-5 with TRBJ2-1, with 7 bases identical to TRBD2. The CDR3 spans 13 residues. CDR1 and CDR2 (germline): MNHEY, SVGAGI. J lost 4 bases, V lost 6 bases, and 3 bases had no gene match. The CDR3 loop is CASSREEYNEQFF. In DNA, the CDR3 is TGTGCCAGCAGCCGGGAGGAGTACAATGAGCAGTTCTTC.

The chain has TRBV5-3 and TRBJ2-7; D unresolved. TRBV5-3 is an ORF, and what it does is uncertain. The ends were cut back, 7 bases at V and 1 base at J, with 15 bases in the middle. The CDR3 runs to 14 residues. CDR3 protein: CARGTGSRSYEQYF. CDR3 bases: TGTGCCAGAGGAACCGGCTCCCGATCCTACGAGCAGTACTTC.

V gene TRBV15 combines with J gene TRBJ2-1; D unclear. The CDR3 is 13 amino acids. Germline V lookup: CDR1 LNHNV, CDR2 YYDKDF (reference sequence). Deletions cut 0 bases from V and 8 bases from J, with 8 bases between. The DNA for the CDR3 is TGTGCCACCAGCAGAGATAGTATAGATGAGCAGTTCTTC. This codes for CATSRDSIDEQFF.

This chain uses TRBV15 with TRBJ2-3, with 7 positions matching TRBD1. Germline assignment: CDR1 LNHNV and CDR2 YYDKDF (reference sequence). V lost 0 bases, J lost 5 bases, and 5 bases stayed unmatched. The CDR3 contains 15 residues. CDR3 in amino acids: CATSREQQGRDTQYF. The CDR3 DNA follows: TGTGCCACCAGCAGAGAACAACAGGGGCGAGATACGCAGTATTTT.

The chain carries TRBV4-1 and TRBJ1-1; D remains ambiguous. The CDR3 runs 17 residues. V lost 1 base and J lost 1, with 16 bases in between. Germline V gene data show CDR1 as MGHRA and CDR2 as YSYEKL. In DNA, the CDR3 is TGCGCCAGCAGCCAAGTGGGCCGGAGGACGGCGAACACTGAAGCTTTCTTT. It specifies CASSQVGRRTANTEAFF.

The J gene is TRBJ2-7, the V gene TRBV6-1, with a possible D match to TRBD1 (6 bases). The CDR3 loop spans 17 amino acids. Trimming removed 2 bases at V and 3 bases at J, with 20 bases between. The germline V gene encodes CDR1 MNHNS and CDR2 SASEGT. Written as DNA, the CDR3 is TGTGCCAGCAGTGAATACTCCCCCGGCAGGGGCGTCTACGAGCAGTACTTC. This gives the protein CASSEYSPGRGVYEQYF.

This sequence joins TRBV7-2 and TRBJ1-2, with D possibly TRBD1 on 5 matching bases. This CDR3 has 14 amino acids. Germline V CDR1 and CDR2: SGHTA, FQGNSA. Trimming left V 1 base short and J 4 bases short, with 10 bases between. DNA for the CDR3: TGTGCCAGCAGCTTAGATTCAGGGAGCTATGGCTACACCTTC. Translation: CASSLDSGSYGYTF.

This chain connects TRBV7-2 to TRBJ2-2; D remains unclear. From germline, CDR1 is SGHTA and CDR2 FQGNSA. V was shortened by 5 bases and J by 2 bases, with 12 bases between the two germline ends. The CDR3 loop spans 15 amino acids. The CDR3, as DNA: TGTGCCAGCAGCAGGTCCTCCCTAAACACCGGGGAGCTGTTTTTT. Its protein product is CASSRSSLNTGELFF.

This chain joins TRBV9 and TRBJ1-2; D is unclear. CDR1 is SGDLS and CDR2 is YYNGEE in the germline V gene. This CDR3 has 12 amino acids. Trimming cost V 2 bases and J 0 bases, with 2 bases left between them. The CDR3 bases are TGTGCCAGCAGCGTTTCTAACTATGGCTACACCTTC. Encoded protein: CASSVSNYGYTF.

The rearrangement uses TRBV15 and TRBJ2-1; TRBD2 agrees at 9 bases. CDR3 length: 18 amino acids. Germline V CDR1 and CDR2: LNHNV, YYDKDF (reference sequence). Trimming cost V 0 bases and J 0 bases; bases outside gene matches: 6. CDR3 in DNA: TGTGCCACCAGCAGAGACCTAGCGGGGTTTAGCTCCTACAATGAGCAGTTCTTC. Amino acid sequence: CATSRDLAGFSSYNEQFF.

The genes are TRBV7-3 and TRBJ2-7, with TRBD2 matching over 8 bases. Germline lookup yields CDR1 SGHTA and CDR2 FQGTGA. The junction had 6 bases not matched to a gene; V was cut back by 5 bases and J by 0 bases. This CDR3 contains 15 residues. CDR3 sequence: CASSLFSGDSYEQYF. CDR3 nucleotides: TGTGCCAGCAGCCTATTTAGCGGGGACTCCTACGAGCAGTACTTC.

This clone was counted a few times. The junction shows a germline mismatch at one end, possibly a read error. The rearrangement joins TRBV7-7 to TRBJ1-2; a weak D match, TRBD1 (5 bases). CDR1 SSHAT and CDR2 FNYEAQ come from the germline V gene (reference sequence). The CDR3 length is 13 residues. CDR3: CASILRKGRGYTF. DNA of the CDR3: TGTGCTAGCATCCTAAGGAAGGGACGAGGCTACACCTTC.

The chain links TRBV4-1 to TRBJ2-7; D unresolved. This CDR3 is 11 amino acids long. Germline-derived CDR1 and CDR2 are MGHRA and YSYEKL. V was clipped by 4 bases and J by 10 bases, with 11 bases between them. The CDR3 spells CASSRDGLQYF. The CDR3 DNA reads as TGCGCCAGCAGCCGGGATGGCTTACAGTACTTC.

This chain links TRBV19 with TRBJ2-2, with TRBD2 matching over 15 bases. The CDR3 sequence is 15 residues long. With V trimmed by 4 bases and J by 9 bases, 3 bases remained unmatched. Germline CDR1 is LNHDA and CDR2 is SQIVND (reference sequence). The CDR3 DNA sequence: TGTGCCAGTAGTACCGGACTAGCGGGAGGGTGGGAGCTGTTTTTT. This gives the protein CASSTGLAGGWELFF.

The V and J genes are TRBV2 and TRBJ1-1; D may be TRBD1 (6 bases). Germline V gene data show CDR1 as SNHLY and CDR2 as FYNNEI. The CDR3 is 14 residues long. V lost 8 bases to trimming and J lost 0 bases, with 13 bases between them. The CDR3 nucleotides are TGTGCCAGCCTACCGGACAGAATGAACACTGAAGCTTTCTTT. This codes for CASLPDRMNTEAFF.

The V gene is TRBV7-9, the J gene TRBJ1-3; no clear D gene. Germline loops: CDR1 SEHNR, CDR2 FQNEAQ (reference sequence). The CDR3 is made up of 18 amino acids. Between the trimmed V and J ends, which lost 2 bases and 0 bases, there was a span of 17 bases. As DNA, the CDR3 is TGTGCCAGCAGCTTATTACAGCTCTTCCGGCGCTCTGGAAACACCATATATTTT. It yields the protein CASSLLQLFRRSGNTIYF. The full variable domain, its missing parts supplied by reference TRBV7-9 and TRBJ1-3, is DTGVSQNPRHKITKRGQNVTFRCDPISEHNRLYWYRQTLGQGPEFLTYFQNEAQLEKSRLLSDRFSAERPKGSFSTLEIQRTEQGDSAMYLCASSLLQLFRRSGNTIYFGEGSWLTVV.